The rows below give T cell receptor beta chains drawn from one sample of a study of early T cells in non-severe SARS-CoV-2 infection. TCRdb reanalysed the 5' RACE reads using MiXCR and keeps one entry per CDR3 protein. Among tens of thousands of distinct CDR3 sequences, 12% were seen once, and the ten largest hold roughly 2.6%. Here the sequenced sample was whole blood, taken at baseline. These receptor sequences come from an adult who was a healthcare worker with PCR-confirmed SARS-CoV-2 infection or an uninfected control (not recorded which). The CDR3 runs from the conserved cysteine through the conserved F or W. The D gene is left open where the match is weak. The listing skips clone size in some rows; elsewhere it reads once, few, many or a size class.

j_call d_call v_call clone_size cdr3_nt cdr3_aa
TRBJ2-3 . TRBV14 many TGTGCCAGCAGCCAAGACAGGTTTCGAACAGATACGCAGTATTTT CASSQDRFRTDTQYF
TRBJ1-5 . TRBV25-1 . TGTGCCAGCAGTGAATTCCCGTTCCAGGAGCCCCAGCATTTT CASSEFPFQEPQHF
TRBJ2-3 TRBD2 TRBV28 many TGTGCCAGCAGTTTATGGCTAGCGGGGGGGCCAACAGATACGCAGTATTTT CASSLWLAGGPTDTQYF
TRBJ2-3 . TRBV4-3 once TGCGCCAGCAGCCAAGAAGGTCGGATCACAGATACGCAGTATTTT CASSQEGRITDTQYF
TRBJ2-7 TRBD1 TRBV5-4 . TGTGCCAGCAGCTTGGCTCTGGGCAGGGGGCAACCCTACGAGCAGTACTTC CASSLALGRGQPYEQYF
TRBJ2-5 . TRBV20-1 . TGCAGTGCAACGTCGCCGACGAGAGAAGAGACCCAGTACTTC CSATSPTREETQYF
TRBJ2-2 TRBD2 TRBV7-9 . TGTGCCAGCCCGCGGGGGGACCTGAACACCGGGGAGCTGTTTTTT CASPRGDLNTGELFF
TRBJ2-7 TRBD2 TRBV7-2 few TGTGCCAGCAGCTCCAGACTAGCGGGGGCCTACGAGCAGTACTTC CASSSRLAGAYEQYF
TRBJ2-4 TRBD2 TRBV7-2 few TGTGCCAGCAGCTTGATGGCGGGGGGGCACAAAAACATTCAGTACTTC CASSLMAGGHKNIQYF
TRBJ2-1 . TRBV11-2 few TGTGCCAGCAGCTCCACGAGGGGGGGCGCTGAGCAGTTCTTC CASSSTRGGAEQFF
TRBJ2-7 TRBD2 TRBV28 . TGTGCCAGCAGCCCGGGGGGGACGGTATCCGCCTACGAGCAGTACTTC CASSPGGTVSAYEQYF
TRBJ2-2 . TRBV10-2 few TGCGCCAGCAGTGGACCTATGGGGCCCCCCGGGGAGCTGTTTTTT CASSGPMGPPGELFF
TRBJ1-2 . TRBV13 few TGTGCCAGCAGCACCAGGGGAGGCTATGGCTACACCTTC CASSTRGGYGYTF
TRBJ1-1 . TRBV28 . TGTGCCAGCAGTTTAAACCCTCGGAGAGGGACCACTGAAGCTTTCTTT CASSLNPRRGTTEAFF
TRBJ2-7 . TRBV28 . TGTGCCAGCAGCCCGGGGGGCACCCGCTCCTACGAGCAGTACTTC CASSPGGTRSYEQYF
TRBJ2-4 . TRBV12-3/TRBV12-4 few TGTGCCAGCAGCTTGCTAGCAAGTCGAAACATTCAGTACTTC CASSLLASRNIQYF
TRBJ2-7 TRBD1 TRBV6-2/TRBV6-3 many TGTGCCAGCAGTTACGCCGGACAGGGGGCCGAGCAGTACTTC CASSYAGQGAEQYF
TRBJ2-3 TRBD2 TRBV6-6 few TGTGCCAGCAGTTACCCCGCGGGGGGGGATGACACAGATACGCAGTATTTT CASSYPAGGDDTDTQYF
TRBJ1-6 . TRBV12-3/TRBV12-4 few TGTGCCAGCAGTCGGGTCCTAAAGCGTAATTCACCCCTCCACTTT CASSRVLKRNSPLHF
TRBJ1-1 . TRBV7-8 . TGTGCCTGCAGCTTACGACTCATCACTGAAGCTTTCTTT CACSLRLITEAFF
TRBJ1-1 . TRBV18 many TGTGCCAGCTCCCGGGGCGAGAACACTGAAGCTTTCTTT CASSRGENTEAFF
TRBJ2-3 . TRBV28 few TGTGCCAGCAGTTTAAGGGGAGATACGCAGTATTTT CASSLRGDTQYF
TRBJ2-2 TRBD2 TRBV19 many TGTGCCAGTAGTTGGCGGGGGGGAAACACCGGGGAGCTGTTTTTT CASSWRGGNTGELFF
TRBJ1-2 . TRBV12-3/TRBV12-4 . TGTGCCAGCAGTTTGTATGGGGGCGGCTATGGCTACACCTTC CASSLYGGGYGYTF
TRBJ2-3 TRBD2 TRBV11-3 . TGTGCCAGCAGCCCCGGGACTAGCGGGGGGTCGGCAGATACGCAGTATTTT CASSPGTSGGSADTQYF
TRBJ2-3 TRBD1 TRBV7-2 many TGTGCCAGCAGCTTAGAAGGGGGCCCAGATACGCAGTATTTT CASSLEGGPDTQYF
TRBJ2-3 . TRBV6-2/TRBV6-3 many TGTGCCAGCAGTGAACGAGATACGCAGTATTTT CASSERDTQYF
TRBJ1-5 . TRBV15 many TGTGCCACCAGCAGAACGGGTGGAAATCAGCCCCAGCATTTT CATSRTGGNQPQHF
TRBJ2-3 . TRBV6-2/TRBV6-3 . TGTGCCAGCAGCGAAAGACAGGCCCCCACGCAGTATTTT CASSERQAPTQYF
TRBJ2-7 . TRBV10-3 . TGTGCCATCAGTGATTTACCAGCAACCTACGAGCAGTACTTC CAISDLPATYEQYF
TRBJ2-1 TRBD1 TRBV29-1 many TGCAGCGTTGATCCCGGGACAGCGAACGGCAATGAGCAGTTCTTC CSVDPGTANGNEQFF
TRBJ1-2 . TRBV28 many TGTGCCAGCAGTTTATCCCCAGGCAACTATGGCTACACCTTC CASSLSPGNYGYTF
TRBJ2-1 . TRBV11-2 . TGTGCCAGCAGCCCCCGCGGGGCCTCCTATGACAATGAGCAGTTCTTC CASSPRGASYDNEQFF
TRBJ2-3 TRBD1 TRBV10-1 . TGCGCCAGCAGTGGTGGGACAGGGGACACAGATACGCAGTATTTT CASSGGTGDTDTQYF
TRBJ2-3 TRBD1 TRBV25-1 few TGTGCCAGCAGCTGGACAGGGACCCCAGATACGCAGTATTTT CASSWTGTPDTQYF
TRBJ1-2 TRBD1 TRBV28 few TGTGCCAGCAGGGGGACAGGGACAAGCTATGGCTACACCTTC CASRGTGTSYGYTF
TRBJ2-7 . TRBV7-9 few TGTGCCAGCAGCGACAATCCCAGCTACGAGCAGTACTTC CASSDNPSYEQYF
TRBJ1-2 . TRBV20-1 . TGCAGTGCTAGAAGTTTTTCTAACTATGGCTACACCTTC CSARSFSNYGYTF
TRBJ2-7 . TRBV10-3 few TGTGCCATCAGGGGGGACGACGGCTACGAGCAGTACTTC CAIRGDDGYEQYF
TRBJ2-1 . TRBV28 . TGTGCCAGCGGTCTGCCCGAGCAGTTCTTC CASGLPEQFF
TRBJ2-7 TRBD2 TRBV28 few TGTGCCAGCAGACCTAGCGGGGGGCGCTACGAGCAGTACTTC CASRPSGGRYEQYF
TRBJ1-4 . TRBV7-9 few TGTGCCAGCAGCTTCGGTAATTGGGAAAAACTGTTTTTT CASSFGNWEKLFF
TRBJ2-3 . TRBV28 many TGTGCCAGCAGTTCCTACAAAGATACGCAGTATTTT CASSSYKDTQYF
TRBJ2-5 . TRBV7-3 few TGTGCCAGCGCGTTATCGGGACGAGAGACCCAGTACTTC CASALSGRETQYF
TRBJ2-2 . TRBV28 many TGTGCCAGCAGTTACACCTCACCGGCAAACACCGGGGAGCTGTTTTTT CASSYTSPANTGELFF
TRBJ1-2 . TRBV14 . TGTGCCAGCAGCCAAGATGTGACAGCGTATGGCTACACCTTC CASSQDVTAYGYTF
TRBJ2-3 . TRBV5-1 many TGCGCCAGCAGCTTGGGTCCCCAGGGGAGCACAGATACGCAGTATTTT CASSLGPQGSTDTQYF
TRBJ2-3 . TRBV5-1 . TGCGCCAGCAGGGGAGGCGTGAACAGAATTACAGATACGCAGTATTTT CASRGGVNRITDTQYF
TRBJ2-3 . TRBV7-8 . TGTGCCAGCAGCCCGGGACGGCTGGTGACAGATACGCAGTATTTT CASSPGRLVTDTQYF
TRBJ2-7 TRBD2 TRBV7-6 . TGTGCCAGCAGCTCCCACTCTAGCGGGGGAAGTAACGAGCAGTACTTC CASSSHSSGGSNEQYF
TRBJ2-5 . TRBV5-1 . TGCGCCAGCAGCTTGGGCGGAAAAGAGACCCAGCACTTC CASSLGGKETQHF
TRBJ2-7 . TRBV11-2 few TGTGCCAGCAGCTTAGTATCGGGCAGGTTTCTCGAGCAGTACTTC CASSLVSGRFLEQYF
TRBJ2-3 . TRBV28 . TGTGCCAGCAGGGCAGGGACTAGCACAGATACGCAGTATTTT CASRAGTSTDTQYF